This TCR beta chain appears in the sequencing data of a study of cytomegalovirus exposure and HLA in healthy donors (TCRdb year 2017). Some background on the complete study: According to an earlier analysis of 587 of the donors, roughly 180 million T cells yielded 117 million unique TCR beta sequences and about 300 Gb of sequence data. The study combined high-throughput TCR immunosequencing, statistical association of individual TCRs with disease status, and machine learning to predict cytomegalovirus infection status. In the later analysis, no new phenotypic data were used to find candidate immune exposures; instead, reliance was placed on TCR beta sequences and their occurrence across donors. Among almost 400 genotyped donors of the cohort, an average of approximately 250,000 unique TCR beta nucleotide sequences were sequenced per donor, roughly a sixth of them non-productive. Besides the first cohort of roughly 700 subjects, a separate validation cohort made up of about 120 different subjects was used. Both class I and class II loci were covered by HLA typing, at four-digit resolution. A later analysis re-analyzed previously published TCR beta repertoires from 666 donors and added high-resolution HLA genotyping to study TCR occurrence patterns. An early release that covered 500 to 800 HLA-typed donors contained approximately 300 gigabases of sequencing data and 85 million to 100 million unique TCR sequences. The T cell repertoires of 666 subjects were profiled by immunosequencing and related to cytomegalovirus serostatus. The number of donors typed differed by locus, with 629-630 for A, B, C, DRB1 and DQB1, 522 for DQA1, over 600 for DPA1, and under 490 for DPB1. All discovery cohort repertoires had been generated using a single sequencing platform. An earlier analysis of several hundred of the donors applied high-throughput TCR beta sequencing to assess whether each TCR beta V gene segment acted as functional or pseudogenic. Genome-wide SNP genotypes for about 55% of the roughly 670 donors were used in a later genetic analysis, which treated that subset as a discovery cohort. Donor age, sex, ethnicity and CMV serostatus were collected together with the repertoire data. Of the roughly 400 genotyped donors, about 80% fell in the genetic ancestry cluster associated with self-reported Caucasian donors. Roughly five DR-DQ haplotypes were treated as single units for association and clustering because of strong linkage in the cohort. The study aimed to test whether cataloging public T cell receptors could reveal signatures of past pathogen exposure.

Library method: the immunoSEQ multiplex PCR assay. The multiplex PCR relied on a mix of 60 forward primers for TCR Vbeta segments and 13 reverse primers for TCR Jbeta segments. A multiplex PCR assay on genomic DNA amplified the CDR3 region of rearranged TCR beta genes. On the Illumina HiSeq System, the amplified TCR beta libraries were sequenced as 87-base-pair reads. The authors' pipeline ran thus. Across the roughly 600 repertoires, a later analysis counted approximately 83 million unique TCR beta chains, roughly 11 million of which were shared by at least two donors. A nearest-neighbor algorithm error-corrected the raw reads and collapsed the reads into unique sequences, merging closely related sequences to remove PCR and sequencing errors. Alignment of CDR3 sequences to IMGT reference sequences was used to assign V, D and J gene segments. For a sequence to be retained, a match of at least six nucleotides was required to both a V gene segment and a J gene segment. A rearrangement was called productive if the CDR3 had no stop codons and remained in frame with V and J, and every other rearrangement was called non-productive. Following IMGT convention, CDR3 was defined as the stretch from the second conserved V-encoded cysteine up to the conserved J-encoded phenylalanine. The earlier analysis of about 500 of the donors excluded sequences that lacked an unambiguous match to a single V gene segment. An earlier analysis of several hundred of the donors called V segments functional above 56.7% productive rearrangements and segregating when the between-donor standard deviation exceeded 5%. To diagnose cytomegalovirus status from the catalog of TCR beta chain sequences, a statistical classification framework was built. A later analysis assigned V and J genes by comparing TCR nucleotide sequences with IMGT/GENE-DB human TR gene sequences. A later analysis assigned CDR3 sequences and most-parsimonious VDJ recombination scenarios with the TCRdist pipeline. In a later analysis, every TCR beta chain was defined by the combination of its CDR3 amino acid sequence and its V-gene family, and reads without a unique V-gene family were dropped. As a way to deal with suspected cross-contamination and a sequencing artifact, a later analysis dropped approximately 570 nucleotide sequences that were highly shared and had low generation probability. In a later analysis, a clonal expansion index for each public chain was calculated from normalized within-repertoire ranks of inferred template counts. In a later analysis, generation probabilities were computed with a VDJ recombination model fitted to out-of-frame rearrangements, and the resulting probabilities were checked against IGoR. A later analysis scored TCR-TCR, TCR-HLA and TCR-CMV co-occurrence with hypergeometric tests, applying a repertoire-size bias correction to TCR pairs. False discovery rates were estimated in a later analysis by permuting HLA or CMV assignments 20 times. A later analysis grouped co-occurring TCRs with DBSCAN, adding TCRdist sequence similarity when clustering within HLA-allele-positive subsets. Repertoires with fewer than 30,000 or more than 120,000 public chains were left out of co-occurrence clustering, as were five repertoires with anomalous nucleotide sharing. TCRdb's version of the immuneACCESS table is confined to in-frame rearrangements and falls short of the full clone set. An unresolved V gene accounts for under half of the shortfall where checked; the remainder is of unknown origin. That table supplies the V and J calls and clone size; D and trimming were determined from the DNA. Within this sample are about 160,000 clones, with about 71% of them counted one time only. 2.5% to 3% of the sample belongs to the ten largest clones.

CDR1 and CDR2 were assigned from the germline V gene as SGHAT and FQNNGV. The CDR3 holds 15 amino acids from the cysteine to the phenylalanine. Only the CDR3 part of the read is kept: 45 bases, read in frame from the first base. Here V drops 7 bases and J drops 2 bases, and the junction holds 10 bases not matched to any gene. The paper as a whole reports these results and caveats: Most CMV-associated TCR beta chains appeared to be HLA-restricted in a later analysis, and the HLA associations seemed to be driven largely by CMV exposure. According to a later analysis, parvovirus B19, influenza, CMV and Epstein-Barr virus appeared linked to several top co-occurrence clusters. V-gene and J-gene trimming of TCR beta chains was associated with a missense DCLRE1C variant in a later genetic analysis, and the association was replicated in an independent cohort. Because counts were too low, roughly 17 rarely observed V segments, including chromosome 9 orphons, were left out of the earlier analysis of 587 of the donors. Roughly uniform sequencing depth across donors was assumed in presence/absence analyses, although this assumption may not hold. A later analysis found that TCR association rates varied across HLA loci, with DRB1 alleles showing the most associated TCRs and HLA-C alleles the fewest. A later analysis found that HLA-associated TCR beta chains were more clonally expanded and had lower generation probabilities than equally common non-associated chains. Three of the identified cytomegalovirus-associated TCR beta chains were confirmed in vitro to be specific for cytomegalovirus antigens. While some public TCRs were present in many individuals, most TCR sequences turned up only very rarely across donors. Strong co-occurrence of HLA alleles, especially DR and DQ, made assigning TCR associations to individual alleles difficult. Immune exposure information for the cohort was limited to CMV serostatus. A further reported finding was that TCR beta sequences accurately predicted the HLA-A and HLA-B alleles for most subjects in the first cohort. Cytomegalovirus status was reported to be diagnosed by the classifier with high specificity and sensitivity in both the original and validation cohorts. The authors suggested that the approach could potentially be extended to other disease states and immunological phenotypes. In an earlier analysis of a few hundred of the donors, most TCR beta V segments were observed in productive rearrangements about 90% or about 30% of the time, broadly matching IMGT annotations. Compared with the approximately 670-donor mean, donors in an Asian-associated ancestry cluster had fewer N-insertions in productive TCRs, according to a later genetic analysis. Because HLA typing was unavailable for some donors at each locus, only the typed subset was used in association tests. Correlated functional status among segregating V segments might be attributable to linkage disequilibrium, but an unknown experimental factor could not be ruled out. The cohort was sequenced for TCR beta chains only, and without alpha or paired-chain data the features that could be detected were limited. In a later analysis, some 18,000 TCR beta sequences were associated with specific HLA alleles at a false discovery rate of 0.05. A total of 150 to 200 TCR beta chains were listed by the study as associated with cytomegalovirus. A cluster of highly shared sequence variants was judged likely to represent a technical artifact of the sequencing pipeline. Some IMGT-functional V segments, including TRBV6-2 and TRBV6-3, could not be distinguished by the 87-base-pair reads and were therefore excluded.

In total, roughly 670 healthy bone marrow donors made up the cohort. At the time of sampling, every cohort member was nominally healthy, though immune exposures that went unrecorded were likely present. The donor tested CMV seronegative, placing the donor among the roughly 340 seronegative members of the cohort. Each donor provided a peripheral blood sample, and peripheral blood mononuclear cells were used for TCR beta sequencing. The Qiagen DNeasy Blood Extraction Kit was used to extract genomic DNA from the blood cell samples. This clone was seen a few times. The target of this receptor is not known. No base quality information exists; no much larger clone differs at one position.

Material: PBMCs. The chain uses TRBV11-2 and TRBJ2-7; 8 bases in between match TRBD1. The sequence came from a woman aged 25-40 years in good health and CMV-seronegative. The CDR3 region: CASTKSGTGPYEQYF. The DNA sequence reads TGTGCCAGCACCAAATCCGGGACAGGCCCCTACGAGCAGTACTTC.